This T cell receptor (beta chain) was obtained from a study of shared clonotypes between healthy human individuals. The CDR3 contains 12 residues. Trimming stripped 2 bases from V and 3 bases from J, with 3 bases between. The germline CDR1 and CDR2 sequences are MDHEN and SYDVKM. The protocol was immunoSEQ multiplex PCR, while the TCRdb copy is restricted to in-frame clones and leaves out a portion. The sample comprises 2,100,000 or so clones, about 94% of which are singletons, and roughly 0.13% rests with the top ten. The specimen was naive CD4+ T cells sorted from blood. Subset: CD45RA+ positively selected. The TCR comes from a man between 18 and 29 years old in good health. The chain links TRBV28 to TRBJ2-3; D gene unclear. The CDR3 bases are TGTGCCAGCAGTTTAGAAACAGATACGCAGTATTTT. Its translation: CASSLETDTQYF. The variable domain in full, completed from reference TRBV28 and TRBJ2-3, reads DVKVTQSSRYLVKRTGEKVFLECVQDMDHENMFWYRQDPGLGLRLIYFSYDVKMKEKGDIPEGYSVSREKKERFSLILESASTNQTSMYLCASSLETDTQYFGPGTRLTVL.